One and the same sample provided the 27 T cell receptor beta chains below, sequenced in a study of T cells after yellow fever vaccination. MiXCR was run by TCRdb on the 5' RACE reads, yielding one entry per CDR3 protein. The data hold under 20,000 distinct CDR3 sequences, with less than 5% observed a single time. The sample here was PBMCs, either bulk or a sorted T-cell subset (CD4+, CD8+, memory, or dextramer-sorted; not recorded which), taken 15 days after the yellow fever booster vaccination. These receptor sequences come from a young man who received the YFV17D yellow fever vaccine.

At least ten counts were recorded for this clonotype. The chain is built from TRBV20-1 and TRBJ2-2; D may be TRBD1 (5 bases). Germline CDR1 reads DFQATT; CDR2 reads SNEGSKA (reference sequence). V was pared by 0 bases and J by 2 bases, with 7 bases between. The CDR3 spans 14 residues. CDR3 DNA: TGCAGTGCTAGAGATAGGGGTAACACCGGGGAGCTGTTTTTT. As protein: CSARDRGNTGELFF.

This clonotype was observed at least ten times. This chain joins TRBV27 and TRBJ2-1, with D uncertain. Germline values: CDR1 MNHEY, CDR2 SMNVEV (reference sequence). The V end lost 2 bases, the J end lost 3 bases, and 8 bases lay between the germline ends. The CDR3 extends over 14 amino acids. In nucleotides, the CDR3 is TGTGCCAGCAGTTTAGGGTCAAACTACAATGAGCAGTTCTTC. This gives the protein CASSLGSNYNEQFF.

There are many counts of this clonotype. The chain recombines TRBV6-2 or TRBV6-3 with TRBJ2-7; TRBD2 might be the D (5 bases). The V end was cut by 0 bases, the J end by 6 bases, with 15 bases between. CDR3 length equals 15 residues. Looked up from germline, CDR1 is MNHEY and CDR2 is SVGEGT. CDR3 nucleotides: TGTGCCAGCAGTTACTCGTACGGAGCCCTAGCCGAGCAGTACTTC. Its protein product is CASSYSYGALAEQYF.

This clonotype was recorded at least ten times. The chain has TRBV4-1 and TRBJ2-7; 13 bases agree with TRBD2. After removal of 1 base from V and 4 bases from J, the junction contained 1 base not matched to a gene. The CDR3 sequence is 15 residues long. Germline-derived CDR1 and CDR2 are MGHRA and YSYEKL. The CDR3 reads CASSQVGLAGYEQYF. The CDR3 bases are TGCGCCAGCAGCCAAGTGGGACTAGCGGGATACGAGCAGTACTTC.

In this sample, this clonotype turned up many times. V and J are TRBV4-2 and TRBJ2-7; D not certain. Germline assignment: CDR1 LGHNA and CDR2 YNFKEQ. This CDR3 has 15 amino acids. V was trimmed by 1 base and J by 2 bases, leaving 12 bases between them. CDR3 nucleotide sequence: TGTGCCAGCAGCCAAGGCGCGGTTTTGACCTACGAGCAGTACTTC. As protein: CASSQGAVLTYEQYF.

Many counts were recorded for this clonotype. The V gene is TRBV15, the J gene TRBJ2-5; D remains ambiguous. CDR3 length equals 14 residues. Germline values: CDR1 LNHNV, CDR2 YYDKDF (reference sequence). V lost 2 bases, J lost 0 bases, and 7 bases lay in between. In DNA form, the CDR3 reads TGTGCCACCAGCAGATCGAGGAACCAAGAGACCCAGTACTTC. This encodes CATSRSRNQETQYF. The variable domain in full, with the rest retrieved from reference TRBV15 and TRBJ2-5, is DAMVIQNPRYQVTQFGKPVTLSCSQTLNHNVMYWYQQKSSQAPKLLFHYYDKDFNNEADTPDNFQSRRPNTSFCFLDIRSPGLGDTAMYLCATSRSRNQETQYFGPGTRLLVL.

This clonotype was recorded at least ten times. The genes are TRBV19 and TRBJ2-1; D remains unclear. With 8 bases removed from V and 3 bases from J, the gap between germline ends came to 11 bases. Germline V gene sequence: CDR1 LNHDA, CDR2 SQIVND (reference sequence). The CDR3 is 13 residues long. Here the CDR3 reads CASGSLGYNEQFF. Written as DNA, the CDR3 is TGTGCCAGTGGATCCCTGGGCTACAATGAGCAGTTCTTC. The full variable domain, in which reference TRBV19 and TRBJ2-1 provide the parts outside the CDR3, is DGGITQSPKYLFRKEGQNVTLSCEQNLNHDAMYWYRQDPGQGLRLIYYSQIVNDFQKGDIAEGYSVSREKKESFPLTVTSAQKNPTAFYLCASGSLGYNEQFFGPGTRLTVL.

This clonotype was seen at least ten times. V is TRBV5-1 and J is TRBJ2-3; the D call may be TRBD1 or TRBD2 (5 bases each). V was clipped by 5 bases and J by 1 base, with 14 bases between them. CDR1 is SGHRS and CDR2 is YFSETQ in the germline V gene. The CDR3 spans 15 residues. CDR3 sequence (DNA): TGCGCCAGCAGGAGAGGGGTACAGGGCACAGATACGCAGTATTTT. It encodes CASRRGVQGTDTQYF.

Ten or more counts support this clonotype. The rearrangement uses TRBV28 and TRBJ2-7; a weak D match, TRBD2 (7 bases). This CDR3 is 15 amino acids long. V was clipped by 3 bases and J by 2 bases, with 14 bases between them. In germline, CDR1 is MDHEN, CDR2 SYDVKM. CDR3 sequence: CASSLGASGAYEQYF. The CDR3 bases are TGTGCCAGCAGTTTGGGGGCTAGCGGAGCCTACGAGCAGTACTTC. The variable domain in full, with the rest retrieved from reference TRBV28 and TRBJ2-7, is DVKVTQSSRYLVKRTGEKVFLECVQDMDHENMFWYRQDPGLGLRLIYFSYDVKMKEKGDIPEGYSVSREKKERFSLILESASTNQTSMYLCASSLGASGAYEQYFGPGTRLTVT.

This clonotype appeared many times. The rearrangement links TRBV27 to TRBJ2-7; D uncertain. Deletions cut 2 bases from V and 3 bases from J, with 14 bases between. The germline V gene encodes CDR1 MNHEY and CDR2 SMNVEV (reference sequence). The CDR3 contains 15 residues. The CDR3 reads CASSLVPGSNYEQYF. CDR3 nucleotide sequence: TGTGCCAGCAGTTTAGTTCCAGGATCAAACTACGAGCAGTACTTC.

In this sample, this clonotype turned up many times. CDR3 amino acids: CSASMGQGYEQYF. The CDR3 nucleotides read TGCAGTGCTAGTATGGGACAGGGGTACGAGCAGTACTTC. The chain employs TRBV20-1 and TRBJ2-7; 10 nucleotides agree with TRBD1. The V gene end was trimmed by 3 bases and the J gene end by 4 bases; junction bases not matched to a gene: 3. CDR3 size: 13 residues. Germline V gene data show CDR1 as DFQATT and CDR2 as SNEGSKA (reference sequence).

This clonotype has ten or more counts. The rearrangement uses TRBV30 and TRBJ2-7; a possible D gene is TRBD1 (5 bases). The germline V and J ends were trimmed by 5 bases and 7 bases, with 18 bases remaining between them. Germline CDR1 GTSNPN, CDR2 SVGIG (reference sequence). CDR3 length: 13 residues. Here the CDR3 reads CAWEGSAGREQYF. The CDR3, as DNA: TGTGCCTGGGAAGGATCGGCAGGGCGGGAGCAGTACTTC.

This clonotype has a count of ten or more. The rearrangement uses TRBV4-2 and TRBJ2-1; unclear D gene. CDR3 length: 12 residues. With 0 bases removed from V and 6 bases from J, the gap between germline ends came to 3 bases. Germline CDR1 LGHNA, CDR2 YNFKEQ. CDR3 sequence reads: CASSQDSNEQFF. The CDR3 nucleotides read TGTGCCAGCAGCCAAGATTCCAATGAGCAGTTCTTC.

There are many counts of this clonotype. The chain combines TRBV7-9 with TRBJ2-1; TRBD2 matches at 11 bases. In germline, CDR1 is SEHNR, CDR2 FQNEAQ (reference sequence). With 5 bases clipped from V and 5 bases from J, the junction kept 2 bases outside the gene matches. CDR3 length equals 14 residues. The CDR3 nucleotides are TGTGCCAGCAGCCGTAGCGGGAGGGACAATGAGCAGTTCTTC. Translating gives CASSRSGRDNEQFF.

This clonotype was counted at least ten times. The gene calls are TRBV7-2 and TRBJ2-7; 8 bases agree with TRBD2. V gave up 5 bases and J gave up 2 bases; unmatched junction bases: 5. Germline CDR1 reads SGHTA; CDR2 reads FQGNSA. This CDR3 spans 14 amino acids. CDR3 bases: TGTGCCAGCAGCCCGTCGGGGGGGCCCTACGAGCAGTACTTC. Protein: CASSPSGGPYEQYF.

This clonotype counts as medium-sized (0.01 to 0.1%). The CDR3 loop reads CASSPRTSEAFF. The DNA of the CDR3 is TGTGCCAGCAGCCCTCGTACGTCTGAAGCTTTCTTT. The chain carries TRBV25-1 and TRBJ1-1; the D is unclear. This CDR3 comprises 12 residues. With 6 bases removed from V and 6 bases from J, the gap between germline ends came to 11 bases. Germline CDR1 reads MGHDK; CDR2 reads SYGVNS.

This clonotype was seen many times. The CDR3 loop is CASSLVRTLRHTEAFF. The CDR3 DNA is TGTGCCAGCAGCTTAGTCCGGACTCTGAGACACACTGAAGCTTTCTTT. The chain has TRBV7-9 and TRBJ1-1, with unresolved D. The ends were cut back, 1 base at V and 3 bases at J, with 15 bases in the middle. The CDR3 has 16 residues. Germline V gene data show CDR1 as SEHNR and CDR2 as FQNEAQ (reference sequence). Looking up the rest from reference TRBV7-9 and TRBJ1-1 gives the full variable domain: DTGVSQNPRHKITKRGQNVTFRCDPISEHNRLYWYRQTLGQGPEFLTYFQNEAQLEKSRLLSDRFSAERPKGSFSTLEIQRTEQGDSAMYLCASSLVRTLRHTEAFFGQGTRLTVV.

This clonotype came up many times. The chain links TRBV28 to TRBJ2-7; perhaps TRBD1 as D (5 bases). V lost 2 bases and J 1 base, leaving 6 bases between the germline ends. This CDR3 is 13 amino acids long. Germline CDR1 MDHEN, CDR2 SYDVKM. In DNA, the CDR3 is TGTGCCAGCAGTTTAGGACAATCCTACGAGCAGTACTTC. It translates to CASSLGQSYEQYF.

This clonotype was picked up many times. This chain uses TRBV11-2 with TRBJ1-2; D remains ambiguous. The CDR3 has 15 amino acids. Germline V lookup: CDR1 SGHAT, CDR2 FQNNGV. V was cut by 1 base and J by 7 bases, with 16 bases left in between. In nucleotides, the CDR3 is TGTGCCAGCAGCTTAGTTGCAACCCACACCCCTGGCTACACCTTC. This gives the protein CASSLVATHTPGYTF.

This clonotype qualifies as medium-sized. Here the CDR3 DNA reads TGTGCCAGCAGCCAGGCCGGGACTAGCGGGGACACAGATACGCAGTATTTT. It encodes CASSQAGTSGDTDTQYF. The J gene is TRBJ2-3, the V gene TRBV4-2, with 13 bases fitting TRBD2. The V gene end was trimmed by 3 bases and the J gene end by 2 bases; junction bases not matched to a gene: 5. Germline CDR1 and CDR2: LGHNA and YNFKEQ. The CDR3 covers 17 residues.

This clonotype counts as medium-sized. CDR3 in amino acids: CATQDGYNEQFF. The CDR3 coding sequence is TGTGCCACACAGGACGGCTACAATGAGCAGTTCTTC. J is TRBJ2-1 and V is TRBV3-1; a possible D gene is TRBD1 (5 bases). The CDR3 contains 12 residues. Between the trimmed V and J ends, which lost 10 bases and 3 bases, there was a span of 10 bases. Germline CDR1 and CDR2: LGHDT and YNNKEL (reference sequence).

The table lists this clonotype with many counts. This chain connects TRBV7-2 to TRBJ1-2, with a possible D match to TRBD1 (6 bases). This CDR3 is built from 16 residues. Germline CDR1 is SGHTA and CDR2 is FQGNSA. V dropped 5 bases and J dropped 6 bases, with 22 bases sitting between them. The CDR3 bases are TGTGCCAGCAGCCCCTTAGCCGGGGGACACCCTAATGGCTACACCTTC. Translating it yields CASSPLAGGHPNGYTF.

This clonotype was counted many times. This chain connects TRBV12-3 or TRBV12-4 to TRBJ2-3; D gene unclear. This CDR3 has 15 amino acids. The germline V and J ends were trimmed by 7 bases and 3 bases, with 17 bases remaining between them. The CDR3 DNA reads as TGTGCCAGCACCCCAAGTGGTGGAGAAACAGATACGCAGTATTTT. Its protein product is CASTPSGGETDTQYF.

There are many counts of this clonotype. This sequence joins TRBV5-1 and TRBJ2-4; D could derive from TRBD1 or TRBD2 (5 bases each). Trimming stripped 3 bases from V and 0 bases from J, with 13 bases between. The CDR3 sequence is 16 residues long. The germline CDR1 and CDR2 sequences are SGHRS and YFSETQ. The CDR3 protein is CASSSWDGLAKNIQYF. CDR3 in DNA: TGCGCCAGCAGCTCGTGGGACGGACTAGCCAAAAACATTCAGTACTTC.

The table lists this clonotype with many counts. The V gene is TRBV18, the J gene TRBJ2-7; perhaps TRBD2 as D (6 bases). Germline loops: CDR1 KGHSH, CDR2 LQKENI. The CDR3 is 13 amino acids. Trimming shortened V by 6 bases and J by 6 bases, and 15 bases separated the two germline ends. The chain's CDR3 is CASSPLREAEQYF. Written as DNA, the CDR3 is TGTGCCAGCTCGCCGCTCAGGGAGGCCGAGCAGTACTTC.

This clonotype was seen ten or more times. This sequence joins TRBV2 and TRBJ2-3, with TRBD1 matching 9 bases. The CDR3 totals 14 residues. The J segment lost 7 bases and the V segment lost 10 bases, leaving 12 bases of the junction unmatched. Germline CDR1 reads SNHLY; CDR2 reads FYNNEI. In DNA, the CDR3 is TGTGCCACCCGGGACAGGGTAAATTCGTATACGCAGTATTTT. Translated, it gives CATRDRVNSYTQYF.

At least ten counts were recorded for this clonotype. This rearrangement joins TRBV28 to TRBJ1-5; D is perhaps TRBD1 (5 bases). The V gene lost 7 bases and the J gene lost 1 base, with 11 bases spanning the gap. CDR3 size: 14 residues. Germline values: CDR1 MDHEN, CDR2 SYDVKM. In DNA, the CDR3 is TGTGCCAGCACCCGGGGGGGAAGCAATCAGCCCCAGCATTTT. This sequence encodes CASTRGGSNQPQHF.